Listed below are T cell receptor beta chains from one sample, sequenced in a study of somatic mutations in cytotoxic T cells in rheumatoid arthritis. The table came from immunoSEQ multiplex PCR; TCRdb's copy has only in-frame clones and leaves some out. The sample contains 25,000 to 30,000 clones, 82% of which appear only once. Sequences were obtained from CD8+ T cells sorted from blood. These receptors were collected from a man aged 50 or older in good health. The CDR3 runs from the conserved cysteine through the conserved F or W. The D gene is left open where the match is weak.

v_call d_call cdr3_aa
TRBV6-1 NA CASSVKGSLGNQPQHF
TRBV2 TRBD1 CASSAVPGGGEQFF
TRBV27 TRBD2 CASSLGLASYEQYF
TRBV11-2 NA CASRQETQYF
TRBV7-6 NA CASSLDGTVNTEAFF
TRBV5-6 NA CASSFPRGSYEQYF
TRBV29-1 NA CSVVSGNTGELFF
TRBV30 NA CAWSTGTGDGYTF
TRBV2 NA CASSGESSYEQYF
TRBV7-9 NA CASSLTLNTEAFF
TRBV27 TRBD1 CACGQGSNQPQHF
TRBV2 NA CASSLSPAGTEAFF
TRBV10-1 NA CASSGGRSGLAEQYF
TRBV2 TRBD2 CATDGGGEQYF
TRBV7-9 NA CATGGNTGELFF
TRBV7-9 TRBD1 CASSPDRVRYTF
TRBV5-6 NA CASSSRDANTGELFF
TRBV10-3 NA CAIRKLLPGRGSYEQYF
TRBV9 NA CASSTFVSRNTEAFF
TRBV11-2 NA CASSLSRDPSLYEQYF
TRBV19 NA CASSPGAVYEQYF
TRBV15 NA CATSSRPDSSYEQYF
TRBV19 TRBD2 CASSMAGRAGELFF
TRBV7-9 NA CASSSNPKPTTNEKLFF
TRBV7-6 NA CASSLRAGSETQYF
TRBV21-1 NA CASSLQTGDNEQFF
TRBV29-1 TRBD2 CSVGVAGNTGELFF
TRBV5-4 NA CASSSLEGSNYGYTF
TRBV10-2 TRBD2 CASSTPSSGGSYNEQFF
TRBV29-1 NA CSVEDGSYYNEQFF
TRBV7-9 NA CASSFYTSRNQFF
TRBV30 NA CAWSAGYEQYF
TRBV11-2 TRBD2 CASSLELAGINEQFF
TRBV7-9 NA CASSLVSRGNEKLFF
TRBV7-9 NA CASSGGTGYYEQYF
TRBV10-3 NA CAIQSRLTGFYEQYF
TRBV6-1 TRBD2 CAAAGLAGGTGLYF
TRBV28 NA CASSFNWGTDYGYTF
TRBV11-1 TRBD1 CASSSTTDRGLGTEAFF
TRBV6-1 TRBD2 CASSESPLAGGTDTQYF
TRBV27 TRBD2 CASSELAGVGDTQYF
TRBV4-1 TRBD2 CASSQVPSSGSSYEQYF
TRBV7-9 NA CASSLDRNEQFF
TRBV10-3 NA CAISESGDGYTF
TRBV10-2 NA CASSEFPPRLSTYNEQFF
TRBV9 TRBD2 CASSPGRAGGPTDTQYF
TRBV27 TRBD1 CASGGQLFTGELFF
TRBV9 NA CASSVRVITKSYNEQFF
TRBV6-6 NA CASSPTRGGGTEAFF
TRBV27 NA CASRVNNEQFF
TRBV23-1 NA CASLIDRVNTEAFF
TRBV28 NA CASSSSLDGPYEQYF
TRBV6-1 TRBD1 CASIWTGYGTEAFF